A single sample is the source of the 2 T cell receptor beta chains below, sequenced in a study of T cells in localized non-small cell lung cancer. Measured with immunoSEQ multiplex PCR; TCRdb has only the in-frame clones, and not every one. Of around 130,000 clones listed, roughly 90% are singletons. Sequenced here: peripheral blood, sampled before any cancer treatment. These receptors came from a female donor older than 55 with stage I lung adenocarcinoma.

The V call is TRBV23-1, the J call TRBJ2-4; tentative D call: TRBD2 (6 bases). TRBV23-1 is an ORF; its function is uncertain. There are 18 residues in the CDR3. Trimming shortened V by 3 bases and J by 3 bases, and 21 bases separated the two germline ends. The CDR3: CASSQDGTYQGVKNIQYF. CDR3 nucleotides: TGCGCCAGCAGTCAGGATGGGACTTACCAAGGCGTCAAAAACATTCAGTACTTC.

The chain employs TRBV27 and TRBJ1-2; maybe TRBD1 (5 bases). CDR3 length equals 14 residues. Germline-derived CDR1 and CDR2 are MNHEY and SMNVEV (reference sequence). The V and J ends lost 3 bases and 7 bases respectively, with 15 bases between them. The CDR3 protein is CASSFAGTASGYTF. The CDR3 DNA follows: TGTGCCAGCAGTTTTGCCGGGACGGCCAGTGGCTACACCTTC.